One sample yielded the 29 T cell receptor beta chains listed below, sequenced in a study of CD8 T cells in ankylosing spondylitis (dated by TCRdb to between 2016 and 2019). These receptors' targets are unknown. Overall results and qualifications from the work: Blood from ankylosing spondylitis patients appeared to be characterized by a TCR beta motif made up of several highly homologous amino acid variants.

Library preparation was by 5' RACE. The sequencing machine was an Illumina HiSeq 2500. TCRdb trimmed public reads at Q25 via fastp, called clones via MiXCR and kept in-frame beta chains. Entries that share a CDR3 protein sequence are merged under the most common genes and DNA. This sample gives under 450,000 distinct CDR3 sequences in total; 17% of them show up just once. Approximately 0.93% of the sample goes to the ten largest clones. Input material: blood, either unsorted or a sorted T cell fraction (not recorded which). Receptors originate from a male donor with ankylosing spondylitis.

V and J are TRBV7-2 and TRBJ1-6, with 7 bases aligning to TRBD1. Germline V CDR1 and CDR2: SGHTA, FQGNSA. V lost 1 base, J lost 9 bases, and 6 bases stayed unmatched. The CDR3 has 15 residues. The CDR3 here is CASSLVQGGISPLHF. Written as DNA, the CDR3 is TGTGCCAGCAGCTTAGTTCAGGGGGGAATTTCACCCCTCCACTTT.

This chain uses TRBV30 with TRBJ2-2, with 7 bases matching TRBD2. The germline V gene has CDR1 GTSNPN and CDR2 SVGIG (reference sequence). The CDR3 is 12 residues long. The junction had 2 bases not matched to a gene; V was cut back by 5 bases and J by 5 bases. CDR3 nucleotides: TGTGCCTGGGGGACTAAAACCGGGGAGCTGTTTTTT. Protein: CAWGTKTGELFF. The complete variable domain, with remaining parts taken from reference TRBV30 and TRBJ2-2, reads SQTIHQWPATLVQPVGSPLSLECTVEGTSNPNLYWYRQAAGRGLQLLFYSVGIGQISSEVPQNLSASRPQDRQFILSSKKLLLSDSGFYLCAWGTKTGELFFGEGSRLTVL.

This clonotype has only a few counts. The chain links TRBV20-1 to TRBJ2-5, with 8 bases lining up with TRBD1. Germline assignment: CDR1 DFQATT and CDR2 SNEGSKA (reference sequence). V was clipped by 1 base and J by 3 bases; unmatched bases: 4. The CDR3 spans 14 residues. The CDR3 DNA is TGCAGTGCTAGAGGGAGGACAGGGAAAGAGACCCAGTACTTC. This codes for CSARGRTGKETQYF.

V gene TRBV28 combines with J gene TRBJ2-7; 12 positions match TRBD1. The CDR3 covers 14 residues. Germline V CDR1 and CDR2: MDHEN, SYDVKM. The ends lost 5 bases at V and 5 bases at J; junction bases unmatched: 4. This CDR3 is CASSLGTGGDEQYF. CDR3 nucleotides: TGTGCCAGCAGTCTAGGGACAGGGGGCGACGAGCAGTACTTC.

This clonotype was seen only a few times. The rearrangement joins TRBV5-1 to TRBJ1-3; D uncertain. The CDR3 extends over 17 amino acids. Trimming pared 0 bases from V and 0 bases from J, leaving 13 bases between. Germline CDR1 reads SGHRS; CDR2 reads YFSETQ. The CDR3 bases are TGCGCCAGCAGCTTGGGGGGTACGGGCAACTCTGGAAACACCATATATTTT. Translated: CASSLGGTGNSGNTIYF.

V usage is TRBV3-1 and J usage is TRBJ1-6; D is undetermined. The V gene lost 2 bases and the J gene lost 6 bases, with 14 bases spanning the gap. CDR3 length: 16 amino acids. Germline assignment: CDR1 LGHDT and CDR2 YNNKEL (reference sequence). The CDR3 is CASSQLGQTFNSPLHF. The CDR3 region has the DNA TGTGCCAGCAGCCAATTAGGCCAGACATTTAATTCACCCCTCCACTTT.

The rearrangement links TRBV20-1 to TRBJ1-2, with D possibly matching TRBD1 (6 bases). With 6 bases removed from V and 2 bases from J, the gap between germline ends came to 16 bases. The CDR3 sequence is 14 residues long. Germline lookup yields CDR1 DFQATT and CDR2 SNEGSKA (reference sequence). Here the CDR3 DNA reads TGCAGTGCGACTACAGGGAACCCGAACTATGGCTACACCTTC. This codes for CSATTGNPNYGYTF.

CDR3 protein: CSASGQLGYNEQFF. In nucleotides, the CDR3 is TGCAGTGCCTCGGGACAGTTGGGGTACAATGAGCAGTTCTTC. The J gene is TRBJ2-1, the V gene TRBV20-1; 7 nucleotides align to TRBD1. CDR1 and CDR2 (germline): DFQATT, SNEGSKA (reference sequence). The J segment lost 4 bases and the V segment lost 6 bases, leaving 9 bases of the junction unmatched. The CDR3 spans 14 residues.

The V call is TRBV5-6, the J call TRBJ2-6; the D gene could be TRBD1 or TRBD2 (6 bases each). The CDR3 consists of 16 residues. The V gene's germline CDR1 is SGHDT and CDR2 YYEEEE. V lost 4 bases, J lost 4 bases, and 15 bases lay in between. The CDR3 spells CASSGGRGVGANVLTF. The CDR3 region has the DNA TGTGCCAGCAGCGGGGGGCGAGGGGTCGGGGCCAACGTCCTGACTTTC.

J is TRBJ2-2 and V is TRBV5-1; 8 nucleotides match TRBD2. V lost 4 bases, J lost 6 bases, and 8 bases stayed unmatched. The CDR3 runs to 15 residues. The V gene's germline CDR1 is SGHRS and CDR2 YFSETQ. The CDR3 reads CASSPTSGSAGELFF. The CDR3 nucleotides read TGCGCCAGCAGCCCCACTAGCGGTAGTGCCGGGGAGCTGTTTTTT. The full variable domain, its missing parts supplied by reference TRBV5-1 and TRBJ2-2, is KAGVTQTPRYLIKTRGQQVTLSCSPISGHRSVSWYQQTPGQGLQFLFEYFSETQRNKGNFPGRFSGRQFSNSRSEMNVSTLELGDSALYLCASSPTSGSAGELFFGEGSRLTVL.

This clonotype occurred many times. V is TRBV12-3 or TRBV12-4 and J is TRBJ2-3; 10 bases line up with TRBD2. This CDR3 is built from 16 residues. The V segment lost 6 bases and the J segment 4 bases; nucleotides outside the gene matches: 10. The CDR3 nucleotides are TGTGCCAGCAGCACGGCTAGCGGGAGTTCAGCAGATACGCAGTATTTT. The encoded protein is CASSTASGSSADTQYF.

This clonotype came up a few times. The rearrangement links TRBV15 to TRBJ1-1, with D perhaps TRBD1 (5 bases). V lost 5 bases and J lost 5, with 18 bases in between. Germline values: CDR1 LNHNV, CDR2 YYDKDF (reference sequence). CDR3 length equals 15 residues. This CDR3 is CATSRRRQGETEAFF. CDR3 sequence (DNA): TGTGCCACCAGCCGACGGCGGCAGGGTGAAACTGAAGCTTTCTTT.

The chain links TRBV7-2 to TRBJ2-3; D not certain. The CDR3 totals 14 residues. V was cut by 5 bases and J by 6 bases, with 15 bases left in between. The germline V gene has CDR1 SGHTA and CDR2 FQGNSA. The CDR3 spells CASSLPPQVDTQYF. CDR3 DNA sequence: TGTGCCAGCAGCCTCCCCCCCCAGGTCGATACGCAGTATTTT.

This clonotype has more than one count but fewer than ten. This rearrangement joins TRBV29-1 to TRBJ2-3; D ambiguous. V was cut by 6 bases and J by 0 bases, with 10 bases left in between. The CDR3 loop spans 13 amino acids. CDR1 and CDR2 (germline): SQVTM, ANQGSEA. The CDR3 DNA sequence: TGCAGCGTGGGGAAAACTAGCACAGATACGCAGTATTTT. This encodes CSVGKTSTDTQYF.

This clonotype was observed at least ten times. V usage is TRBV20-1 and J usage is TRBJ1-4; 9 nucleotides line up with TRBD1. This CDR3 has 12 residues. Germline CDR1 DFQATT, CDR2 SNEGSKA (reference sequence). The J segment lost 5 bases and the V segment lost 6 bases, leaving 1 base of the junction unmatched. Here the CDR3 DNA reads TGCAGTGCCGGACAGGGGAATGAAAAACTGTTTTTT. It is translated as CSAGQGNEKLFF.

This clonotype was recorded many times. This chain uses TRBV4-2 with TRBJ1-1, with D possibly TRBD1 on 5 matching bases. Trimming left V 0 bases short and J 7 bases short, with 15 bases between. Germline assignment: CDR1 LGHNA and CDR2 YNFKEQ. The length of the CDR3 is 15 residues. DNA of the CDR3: TGTGCCAGCAGCCAAGATATGGGGCGTTTCGGTGAAGCTTTCTTT. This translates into CASSQDMGRFGEAFF.

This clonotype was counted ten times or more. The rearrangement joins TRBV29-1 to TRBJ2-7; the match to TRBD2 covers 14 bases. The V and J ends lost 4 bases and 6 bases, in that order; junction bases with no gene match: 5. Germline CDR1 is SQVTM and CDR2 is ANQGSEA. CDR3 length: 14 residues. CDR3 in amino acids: CSVGGLAGVAEQYF. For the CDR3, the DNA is TGCAGCGTTGGGGGACTAGCGGGAGTCGCCGAGCAGTACTTC.

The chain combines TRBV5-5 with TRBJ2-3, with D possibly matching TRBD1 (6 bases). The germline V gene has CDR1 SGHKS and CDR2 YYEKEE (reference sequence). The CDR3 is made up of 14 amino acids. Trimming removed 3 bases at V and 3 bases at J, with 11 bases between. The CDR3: CASSSTDRTDTQYF. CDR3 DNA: TGTGCCAGCAGCTCTACAGACAGGACAGATACGCAGTATTTT. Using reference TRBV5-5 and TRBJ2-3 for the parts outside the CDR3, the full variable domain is DAGVTQSPTHLIKTRGQQVTLRCSPISGHKSVSWYQQVLGQGPQFIFQYYEKEERGRGNFPDRFSARQFPNYSSELNVNALLLGDSALYLCASSSTDRTDTQYFGPGTRLTVL.

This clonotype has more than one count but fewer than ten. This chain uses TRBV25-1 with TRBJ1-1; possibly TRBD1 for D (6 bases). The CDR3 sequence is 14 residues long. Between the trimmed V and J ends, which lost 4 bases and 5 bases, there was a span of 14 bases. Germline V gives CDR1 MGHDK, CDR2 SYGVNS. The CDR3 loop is CASSAGARETEAFF. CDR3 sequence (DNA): TGTGCCAGCAGTGCGGGGGCGAGGGAGACTGAAGCTTTCTTT.

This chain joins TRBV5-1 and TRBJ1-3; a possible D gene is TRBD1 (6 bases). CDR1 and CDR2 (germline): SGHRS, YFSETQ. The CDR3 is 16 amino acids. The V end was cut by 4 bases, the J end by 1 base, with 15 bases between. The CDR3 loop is CASSPGGAGSGNTIYF. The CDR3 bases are TGCGCCAGCAGCCCGGGGGGGGCCGGGTCTGGAAACACCATATATTTT. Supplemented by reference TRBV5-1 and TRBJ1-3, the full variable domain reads KAGVTQTPRYLIKTRGQQVTLSCSPISGHRSVSWYQQTPGQGLQFLFEYFSETQRNKGNFPGRFSGRQFSNSRSEMNVSTLELGDSALYLCASSPGGAGSGNTIYFGEGSWLTVV.

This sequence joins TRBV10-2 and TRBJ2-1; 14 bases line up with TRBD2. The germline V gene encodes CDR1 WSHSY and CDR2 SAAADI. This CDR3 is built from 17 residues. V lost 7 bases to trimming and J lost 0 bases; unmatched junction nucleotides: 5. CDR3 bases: TGCGCCAGCACCGGGACTAGCGGGAGAAACTCCTACAATGAGCAGTTCTTC. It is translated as CASTGTSGRNSYNEQFF.

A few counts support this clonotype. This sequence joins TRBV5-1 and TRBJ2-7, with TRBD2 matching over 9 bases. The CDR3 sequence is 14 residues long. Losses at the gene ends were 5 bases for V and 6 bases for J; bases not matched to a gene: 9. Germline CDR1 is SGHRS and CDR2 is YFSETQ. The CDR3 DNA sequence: TGCGCCAGCAGGGCCGGGACTAGCTCCGGCGAGCAGTACTTC. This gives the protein CASRAGTSSGEQYF.

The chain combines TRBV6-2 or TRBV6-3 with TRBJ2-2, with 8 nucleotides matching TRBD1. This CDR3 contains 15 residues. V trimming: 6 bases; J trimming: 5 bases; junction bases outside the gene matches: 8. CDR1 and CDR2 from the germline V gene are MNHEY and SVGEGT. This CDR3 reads CASRAPTGVTGELFF. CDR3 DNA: TGTGCCAGCAGAGCCCCGACAGGGGTGACCGGGGAGCTGTTTTTT.

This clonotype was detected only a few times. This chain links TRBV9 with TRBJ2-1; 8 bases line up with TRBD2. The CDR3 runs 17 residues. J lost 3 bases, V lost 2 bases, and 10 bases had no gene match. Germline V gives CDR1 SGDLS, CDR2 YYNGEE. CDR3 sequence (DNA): TGTGCCAGCAGCGTTTCCCCCGGGGGGGGGATCTACAATGAGCAGTTCTTC. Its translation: CASSVSPGGGIYNEQFF.

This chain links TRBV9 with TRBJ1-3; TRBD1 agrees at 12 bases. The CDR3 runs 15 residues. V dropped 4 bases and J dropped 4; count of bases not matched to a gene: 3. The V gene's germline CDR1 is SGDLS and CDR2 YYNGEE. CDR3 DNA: TGTGCCAGCAGCCCCGGGACAGGGGGCGGAAACACCATATATTTT. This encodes CASSPGTGGGNTIYF. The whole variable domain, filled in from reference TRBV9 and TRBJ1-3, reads DSGVTQTPKHLITATGQRVTLRCSPRSGDLSVYWYQQSLDQGLQFLIQYYNGEERAKGNILERFSAQQFPDLHSELNLSSLELGDSALYFCASSPGTGGGNTIYFGEGSWLTVV.

The CDR3 DNA reads TGTGCCTTCCAACCTAGGGTCGGTGGCAAAAACATTCAGTACTTC. Translating it yields CAFQPRVGGKNIQYF. The chain carries TRBV30 and TRBJ2-4, with D hard to call. This CDR3 is 15 amino acids long. Trimming left V 7 bases short and J 3 bases short, with 19 bases between. The germline CDR1 and CDR2 sequences are GTSNPN and SVGIG (reference sequence).

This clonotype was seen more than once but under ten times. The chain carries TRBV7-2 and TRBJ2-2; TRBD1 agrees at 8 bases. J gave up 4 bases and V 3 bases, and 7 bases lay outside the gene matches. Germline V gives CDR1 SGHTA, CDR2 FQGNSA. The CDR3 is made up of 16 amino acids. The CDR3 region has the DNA TGTGCCAGCAGCTTCCGTAGACAGGGGTCCACCGGGGAGCTGTTTTTT. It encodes CASSFRRQGSTGELFF.

DNA for the CDR3: TGTGCCAGCAGCTCAGTAGGGGGTTCCTCCTACAATGAGCAGTTCTTC. This codes for CASSSVGGSSYNEQFF. The gene calls are TRBV7-3 and TRBJ2-1; perhaps TRBD1 as D (6 bases). V was clipped by 4 bases and J by 0 bases, with 13 bases between them. The germline V gene encodes CDR1 SGHTA and CDR2 FQGTGA. The CDR3 is 16 amino acids.

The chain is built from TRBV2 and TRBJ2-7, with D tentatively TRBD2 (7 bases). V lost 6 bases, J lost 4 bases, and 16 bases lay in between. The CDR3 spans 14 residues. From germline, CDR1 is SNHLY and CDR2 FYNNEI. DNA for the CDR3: TGTGCCAGCAGCGTCGCGGGGGCAACTTACGAGCAGTACTTC. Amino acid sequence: CASSVAGATYEQYF.